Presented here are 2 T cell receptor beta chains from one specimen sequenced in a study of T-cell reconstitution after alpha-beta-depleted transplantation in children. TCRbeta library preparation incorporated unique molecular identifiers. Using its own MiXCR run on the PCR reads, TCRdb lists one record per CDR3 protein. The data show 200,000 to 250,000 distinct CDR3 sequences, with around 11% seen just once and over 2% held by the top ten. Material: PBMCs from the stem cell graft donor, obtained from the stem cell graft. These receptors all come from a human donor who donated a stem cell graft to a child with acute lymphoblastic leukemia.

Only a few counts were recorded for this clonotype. The CDR3 DNA reads as TGCGCCAGCAGTACCGGGACAGGGGGCGGGAATGAGCAGTTCTTC. It yields the protein CASSTGTGGGNEQFF. The chain has TRBV5-1 and TRBJ2-1; 12 nucleotides line up with TRBD1. Germline lookup yields CDR1 SGHRS and CDR2 YFSETQ. Trimming removed 5 bases from V and 7 bases from J; junction bases left unmatched: 7. This CDR3 region has 15 residues. The full variable domain, in which reference TRBV5-1 and TRBJ2-1 provide the parts outside the CDR3, is KAGVTQTPRYLIKTRGQQVTLSCSPISGHRSVSWYQQTPGQGLQFLFEYFSETQRNKGNFPGRFSGRQFSNSRSEMNVSTLELGDSALYLCASSTGTGGGNEQFFGPGTRLTVL.

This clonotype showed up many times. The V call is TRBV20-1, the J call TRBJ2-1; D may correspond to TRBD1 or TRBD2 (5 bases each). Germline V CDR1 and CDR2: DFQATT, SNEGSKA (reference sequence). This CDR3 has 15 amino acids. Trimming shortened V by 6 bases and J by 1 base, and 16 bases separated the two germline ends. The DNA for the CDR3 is TGCAGTGCCCAGATGGGGGTAGCGTCCTACAATGAGCAGTTCTTC. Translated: CSAQMGVASYNEQFF.